Reported below is one T cell receptor beta chain. The V segment lost 1 base and the J segment 10 bases; nucleotides outside the gene matches: 4. This CDR3 is 13 amino acids long. Germline V gene sequence: CDR1 SNHLY, CDR2 FYNNEI. Some clones are missing from TCRdb's copy, which holds only in-frame ones; the method was immunoSEQ multiplex PCR. Of 68,000 or so clones listed, 70% to 90% were seen once; the top ten hold around 4%. This sample is part of a study of blood T cell repertoires in COVID-19. Study overall: From T cells, B-cell-depleted T cells, or PBMCs came the material, which was cDNA or gDNA.

The source material was peripheral blood. The source is a man aged 50-59 years with acute or convalescent COVID-19. The V call is TRBV2, the J call TRBJ1-1; 9 bases are a match to TRBD1. The CDR3 DNA is TGTGCCAGCAGTGAAGACGGACAGGGGAGAGCTTTCTTT. Translating it yields CASSEDGQGRAFF.